The sequence of this TCR beta chain was determined in a study of T cell responses to AZD1222 COVID-19 vaccine. Study-level results: Most donors were white British and more were female, and clonal diversity was possibly underestimated. Unmutated variant regions are reportedly targeted by nearly half of spike-specific TCRs. Repertoires were obtained only post-peak T cell response.

With regard to this clone: Its antigen remains unidentified.

This CDR3 is built from 15 residues. Trimming pared 4 bases from V and 0 bases from J, leaving 13 bases between. Germline CDR1 is SGHNT and CDR2 is YYREEE (reference sequence). Clones were sequenced by immunoSEQ multiplex PCR, and TCRdb holds only the in-frame ones, with some missing. Altogether about 160,000 clones are present, 70% to 90% being singletons, with the ten largest covering about 4.5%. This sequence joins TRBV5-4 and TRBJ1-1, with D unclear. This clonotype was sampled from an adult who received the AZD1222 COVID-19 vaccine. The specimen was peripheral blood, collected 28 days after the second AZD1222 dose. CDR3 residues: CASSLRTRMNTEAFF. The CDR3 bases are TGTGCCAGCAGCCTGAGGACTCGGATGAACACTGAAGCTTTCTTT.